Described below is a single T cell receptor (beta chain) sequence and its context. These data come from a study of CD8 T cells in Susac syndrome. An amount of RNA that ranged from 0.5 to 1 ug was reverse transcribed with random hexamers. Amplification of TCR beta CDR3 across 54 Vbeta and 13 Jbeta was performed with immunoSEQ multiplex PCR. A single record per CDR3 protein comes from TCRdb applying MiXCR to the immunoSEQ multiplex PCR reads. The sample carries some 110,000 distinct CDR3 sequences, approximately 96% recorded once. The CDR3 has 13 amino acids. Germline assignment: CDR1 SNHLY and CDR2 FYNNEI. The V end was cut by 7 bases, the J end by 4 bases, with 13 bases between.

The specimen was CD4+ T cells from PBMCs. The sequence derives from a human donor with Susac syndrome. V and J are TRBV2 and TRBJ1-2, with a possible D match to TRBD1 (6 bases). As DNA, the CDR3 is TGTGCCAGCATTCAGACAGGAACCTATGGCTACACCTTC. Encoded protein: CASIQTGTYGYTF.